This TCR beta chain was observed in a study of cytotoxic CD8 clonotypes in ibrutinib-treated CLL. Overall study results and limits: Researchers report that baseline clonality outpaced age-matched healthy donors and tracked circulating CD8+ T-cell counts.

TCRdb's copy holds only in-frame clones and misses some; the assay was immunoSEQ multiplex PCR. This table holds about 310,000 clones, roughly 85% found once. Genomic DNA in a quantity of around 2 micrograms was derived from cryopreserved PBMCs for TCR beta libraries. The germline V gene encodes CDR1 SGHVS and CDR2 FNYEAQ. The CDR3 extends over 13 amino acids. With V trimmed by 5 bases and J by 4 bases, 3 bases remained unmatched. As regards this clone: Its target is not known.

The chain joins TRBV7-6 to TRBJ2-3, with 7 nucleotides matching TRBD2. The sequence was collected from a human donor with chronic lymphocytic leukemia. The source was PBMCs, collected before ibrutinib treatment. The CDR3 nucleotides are TGTGCCAGCAGCGCCCGGGGGGCAGATACGCAGTATTTT. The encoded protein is CASSARGADTQYF.